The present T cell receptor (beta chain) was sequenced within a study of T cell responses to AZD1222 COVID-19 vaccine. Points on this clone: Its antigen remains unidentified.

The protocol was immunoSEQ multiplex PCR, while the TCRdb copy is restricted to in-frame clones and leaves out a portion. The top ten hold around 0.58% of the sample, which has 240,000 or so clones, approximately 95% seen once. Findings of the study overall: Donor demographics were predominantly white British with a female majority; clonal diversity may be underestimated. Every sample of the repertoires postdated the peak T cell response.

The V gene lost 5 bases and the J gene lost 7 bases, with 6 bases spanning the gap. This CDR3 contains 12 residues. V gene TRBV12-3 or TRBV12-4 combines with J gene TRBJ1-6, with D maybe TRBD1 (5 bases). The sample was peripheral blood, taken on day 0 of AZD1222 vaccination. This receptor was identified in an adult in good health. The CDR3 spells CASSPGNSPLHF. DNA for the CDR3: TGTGCCAGCAGTCCAGGGAATTCACCCCTCCACTTT.